The present entry profiles one TCR beta chain with its context. V trimming: 0 bases; J trimming: 3 bases; junction bases outside the gene matches: 8. This CDR3 has 17 amino acids. Germline lookup yields CDR1 LGHDT and CDR2 YNNKEL (reference sequence). Sequencing used immunoSEQ multiplex PCR; TCRdb keeps in-frame clones, though not all of them. The sample holds 260,000 or so clones; around 88% are singletons and the top ten take approximately 5.3%. The data stem from a study of blood T cell repertoires in COVID-19. The rearrangement joins TRBV3-1 (or the pseudogene TRBV3-2) to TRBJ2-1; TRBD1 matches at 7 bases. What was sequenced was peripheral blood. The TCR was taken from a man older than 75 with acute or convalescent COVID-19. The CDR3 is CASSQDPPDRSYNEQFF. As DNA, the CDR3 is TGTGCCAGCAGCCAAGATCCCCCGGACAGGAGCTACAATGAGCAGTTCTTC.